This record covers a single T cell receptor beta chain. Its antigen remains unknown. This record comes from a study of T cell responses to AZD1222 COVID-19 vaccine. Germline-derived CDR1 and CDR2 are MDHEN and SYDVKM. The length of the CDR3 is 17 residues. V was pared by 2 bases and J by 0 bases, with 11 bases between. TCRdb's copy holds only in-frame clones and misses some; the assay was immunoSEQ multiplex PCR. The sample lists roughly 200,000 clones; approximately 92% were seen once. Regarding the study as a whole: The number of AZD1222 recipients seropositive at baseline was only five to seven.

The clonotype was recovered from an adult who received the MenACWY meningococcal vaccine as a control. The specimen comprised peripheral blood, sampled 28 days after the second dose of the MenACWY control vaccine. This chain uses TRBV28 with TRBJ2-6, with D possibly matching TRBD2 (6 bases). CDR3 DNA: TGTGCCAGCAGTTTAGCGGGACGGATCTCTGGGGCCAACGTCCTGACTTTC. This codes for CASSLAGRISGANVLTF. Using reference TRBV28 and TRBJ2-6 for the parts outside the CDR3, the full variable domain is DVKVTQSSRYLVKRTGEKVFLECVQDMDHENMFWYRQDPGLGLRLIYFSYDVKMKEKGDIPEGYSVSREKKERFSLILESASTNQTSMYLCASSLAGRISGANVLTFGAGSRLTVL.